The 9 T cell receptor beta chains listed next were all sequenced from one sample in a study of blood T cell repertoires in COVID-19. The data were produced by immunoSEQ multiplex PCR, yet TCRdb's version contains in-frame clones alone and is incomplete. The sample yields over 130,000 clones, about 80% seen once. The sample comprised peripheral blood. Source of these receptors: a woman aged 55 to 70 with acute or convalescent COVID-19.

This clone appeared a single time. Written as DNA, the CDR3 is TGTGCCAGCAGCTTAGCCCCGGGACAGGGGCGGACTGGGCCTGGCTACACCTTC. It yields the protein CASSLAPGQGRTGPGYTF. The chain combines TRBV7-9 with TRBJ1-2; 10 nucleotides match TRBD1. The germline gives CDR1 SEHNR, CDR2 FQNEAQ (reference sequence). After removal of 0 bases from V and 7 bases from J, the junction contained 14 bases not matched to a gene. There are 18 residues in the CDR3. The entire variable domain, with the rest obtained from reference TRBV7-9 and TRBJ1-2, is as follows: DTGVSQNPRHKITKRGQNVTFRCDPISEHNRLYWYRQTLGQGPEFLTYFQNEAQLEKSRLLSDRFSAERPKGSFSTLEIQRTEQGDSAMYLCASSLAPGQGRTGPGYTFGSGTRLTVV.

V usage is TRBV3-1 (or the pseudogene TRBV3-2) and J usage is TRBJ2-7, with 7 bases fitting TRBD1. The CDR3 contains 14 residues. With V trimmed by 1 base and J by 3 bases, 3 bases remained unmatched. Looked up from germline, CDR1 is LGHDT and CDR2 is YNNKEL (reference sequence). The CDR3 DNA sequence: TGTGCCAGCAGCCAAGGGACAGGCCTCTACGAGCAGTACTTC. Translating it yields CASSQGTGLYEQYF.

CDR3 protein: CASSSISGTASEKLFF. The CDR3 DNA is TGTGCCAGCAGCTCCATTTCCGGGACAGCGAGTGAAAAACTGTTTTTT. The rearrangement uses TRBV7-2 and TRBJ1-4, with 7 nucleotides matching TRBD1. The CDR3 is 16 residues long. Germline trimming cut 4 bases from V and 7 bases from J; bases unmatched to any gene: 12. From germline, CDR1 is SGHTA and CDR2 FQGNSA. Complete variable domain (other parts from reference TRBV7-2 and TRBJ1-4): GAGVSQSPSNKVTEKGKDVELRCDPISGHTALYWYRQSLGQGLEFLIYFQGNSAPDKSGLPSDRFSAERTGGSVSTLTIQRTQQEDSAVYLCASSSISGTASEKLFFGSGTQLSVL.

This clone came up a few times. The V call is TRBV18, the J call TRBJ1-5; D is ambiguous. V lost 2 bases and J lost 9, with 17 bases in between. CDR3 length equals 15 residues. CDR1 is KGHSH, CDR2 LQKENI, per germline. For the CDR3, the DNA is TGTGCCAGCTCACCAGAGAGGGCCGGGGTTGGGCCCCAGCATTTT. It is translated as CASSPERAGVGPQHF.

This clone has a handful of counts. The rearrangement joins TRBV9 to TRBJ2-3; D call uncertain. The V end lost 7 bases, the J end lost 3 bases, and 12 bases lay between the germline ends. The CDR3 sequence is 13 residues long. Germline V CDR1 and CDR2: SGDLS, YYNGEE. The CDR3 DNA follows: TGTGCCAGCCACCGGGTATTAACAGATACGCAGTATTTT. It encodes CASHRVLTDTQYF.

The chain uses TRBV23-1 and TRBJ1-3, with 7 bases identical to TRBD1. TRBV23-1 is an ORF for which the function is uncertain. V lost 3 bases, J lost 0 bases, and 5 bases stayed unmatched. The CDR3 contains 16 residues. The CDR3 protein is CASSHNGTASGNTIYF. In nucleotides, the CDR3 is TGCGCCAGCAGTCACAACGGGACAGCCTCTGGAAACACCATATATTTT.

This chain uses TRBV3-1 (or the pseudogene TRBV3-2) with TRBJ2-1; the D gene is possibly TRBD2 (5 bases). From germline, CDR1 is LGHDT and CDR2 YNNKEL (reference sequence). V was cut by 4 bases and J by 8 bases, with 6 bases left in between. This CDR3 contains 11 residues. The CDR3 bases are TGTGCCAGCAGCCTAGCGTATGAGCAGTTCTTC. Residues: CASSLAYEQFF.

In this sample, this clone turned up a few times. V and J are TRBV19 and TRBJ1-5; D not resolved. There are 13 residues in the CDR3. Germline V CDR1 and CDR2: LNHDA, SQIVND (reference sequence). V was shortened by 7 bases and J by 2 bases, with 9 bases between the two germline ends. CDR3 DNA sequence: TGTGCCAGTACCGGGATGGGCAATCAGCCCCAGCATTTT. Encoded protein: CASTGMGNQPQHF. Variable domain in full (rest from reference TRBV19 and TRBJ1-5): DGGITQSPKYLFRKEGQNVTLSCEQNLNHDAMYWYRQDPGQGLRLIYYSQIVNDFQKGDIAEGYSVSREKKESFPLTVTSAQKNPTAFYLCASTGMGNQPQHFGDGTRLSIL.

This chain connects TRBV9 to TRBJ1-1, with D uncertain. V lost 2 bases, J lost 0 bases, and 5 bases lay in between. The CDR3 length is 13 residues. CDR1 SGDLS and CDR2 YYNGEE come from the germline V gene. The CDR3 loop reads CASSVFLNTEAFF. In nucleotides, the CDR3 is TGTGCCAGCAGCGTCTTCCTGAACACTGAAGCTTTCTTT. Using reference TRBV9 and TRBJ1-1 for the parts outside the CDR3, the full variable domain is DSGVTQTPKHLITATGQRVTLRCSPRSGDLSVYWYQQSLDQGLQFLIQYYNGEERAKGNILERFSAQQFPDLHSELNLSSLELGDSALYFCASSVFLNTEAFFGQGTRLTVV.